This T cell receptor (beta chain) was identified in a study of cytomegalovirus exposure and HLA in healthy donors. The PCR made use of 60 Vbeta and 13 Jbeta primers. Sequencing was performed with immunoSEQ multiplex PCR; in TCRdb, only in-frame clones are kept and a portion is missing. Its listing shows some 110,000 clones. The CDR3 runs to 15 residues. CDR1 SGHNT and CDR2 YENEEA come from the germline V gene. Germline trimming cut 1 base from V and 5 bases from J; bases unmatched to any gene: 5. As for the donors, each was a healthy bone marrow donor. This clonotype originated in a man aged 35-49 years in good health and CMV-seronegative. The V gene is TRBV11-3, the J gene TRBJ2-1; TRBD2 aligns across 7 bases. Sequencing was carried out using PBMCs. The CDR3 region has the DNA TGTGCCAGCAGCTTAGGGCTAGCGGACCACAATGAGCAGTTCTTC. Its protein product is CASSLGLADHNEQFF. Variable domain in full (rest from reference TRBV11-3 and TRBJ2-1): EAGVVQSPRYKIIEKKQPVAFWCNPISGHNTLYWYLQNLGQGPELLIRYENEEAVDDSQLPKDRFSAERLKGVDSTLKIQPAELGDSAVYLCASSLGLADHNEQFFGPGTRLTVL.